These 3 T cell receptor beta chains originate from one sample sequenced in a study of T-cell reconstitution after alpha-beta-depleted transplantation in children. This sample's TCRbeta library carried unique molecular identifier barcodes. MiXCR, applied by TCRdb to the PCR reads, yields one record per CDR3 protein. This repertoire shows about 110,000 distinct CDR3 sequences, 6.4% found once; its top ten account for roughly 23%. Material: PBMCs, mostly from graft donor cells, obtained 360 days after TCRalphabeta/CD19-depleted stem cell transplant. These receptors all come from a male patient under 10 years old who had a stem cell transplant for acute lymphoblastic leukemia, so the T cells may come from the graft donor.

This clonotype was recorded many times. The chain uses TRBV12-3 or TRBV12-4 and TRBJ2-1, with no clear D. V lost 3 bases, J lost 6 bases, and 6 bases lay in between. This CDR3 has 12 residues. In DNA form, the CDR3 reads TGTGCCAGCAGTTTTATAGTCAATGAGCAGTTCTTC. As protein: CASSFIVNEQFF.

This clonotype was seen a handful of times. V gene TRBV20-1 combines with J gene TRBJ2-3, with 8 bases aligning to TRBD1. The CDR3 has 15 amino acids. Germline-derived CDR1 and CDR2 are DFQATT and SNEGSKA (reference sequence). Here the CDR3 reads CRSASSAGGPDTQYF. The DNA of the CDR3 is TGCAGATCCGCTAGTTCGGCAGGGGGCCCAGATACGCAGTATTTT.

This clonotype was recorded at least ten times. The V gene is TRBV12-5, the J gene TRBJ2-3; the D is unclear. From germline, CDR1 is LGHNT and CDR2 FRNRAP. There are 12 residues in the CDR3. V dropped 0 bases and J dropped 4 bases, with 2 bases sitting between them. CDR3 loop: CASGLVPDTQYF. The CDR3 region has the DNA TGTGCTAGTGGTTTGGTACCAGATACGCAGTATTTT.